This T cell receptor (beta chain) stems from a study of OX40 agonist ivuxolimab in advanced cancers. Sequencing was performed with immunoSEQ multiplex PCR; in TCRdb, only in-frame clones are kept and a portion is missing. The table includes roughly 73,000 clones, almost 85% detected once. General study results and limits: Average numbers of expanded clones were greater in CD8+ T cells than in CD4+. The CD4+ and CD8+ T cells in the blood had expanded clonally by week 6 at 0.1 to 3.0 mg/kg. Researchers did not establish what antigens the expanded peripheral T cells target.

Germline V gene lookup returns CDR1 SNHLY and CDR2 FYNNEI. The CDR3 is 14 residues long. V lost 7 bases, J lost 2 bases, and 15 bases lay in between. Comments on this clone: As yet, its antigen is unknown.

The starting material was CD4+ or CD8+ T cells sorted from blood, obtained in a trial of the OX40 agonist ivuxolimab. The chain combines TRBV2 with TRBJ2-7, with D perhaps TRBD1 (6 bases). The receptor was isolated from an adult with an advanced solid tumor such as melanoma, head and neck, liver or kidney cancer. The CDR3 sequence is CASKGEGLTYEQYF. CDR3 nucleotides: TGTGCCAGCAAGGGGGAAGGGCTAACCTACGAGCAGTACTTC. The variable domain in full, completed from reference TRBV2 and TRBJ2-7, reads EPEVTQTPSHQVTQMGQEVILRCVPISNHLYFYWYRQILGQKVEFLVSFYNNEISEKSEIFDDQFSVERPDGSNFTLKIRSTKLEDSAMYFCASKGEGLTYEQYFGPGTRLTVT.